The clone carrying this TCR beta chain was seen more than once but under ten times. Time point reported: before trial treatment. In the RACIN dose-escalation trial, donors got nivolumab plus ipilimumab with aspirin, cyclophosphamide and radiotherapy. Alpha- and beta-chain coverage of first-strand cDNA came from TRAV- and TRBV-specific primers. Amplification, which lasted around 20 PCR cycles, used a constant-region primer and V-primer adapter to amplify TCRs. Via MiXCR, TCRdb re-called the reads, giving one row per CDR3 protein. In the table there are over 55,000 distinct CDR3 sequences, approximately 31% of which are singletons. Per germline, CDR1 DFQATT and CDR2 SNEGSKA (reference sequence). V trimming: 5 bases; J trimming: 9 bases; junction bases outside the gene matches: 8. The CDR3 spans 15 residues. The data were taken from a study of low-dose radiotherapy and immunotherapy resistance in tumors. The wider study: The study delivered 0.5 Gy per fraction every 2 weeks to Cohort 1, totaling 6.5 Gy. Cyclophosphamide infusions of 200 mg/m2 came every two weeks, one day before radiation-immunotherapy.

The source was PBMCs, collected before treatment. The TCR sequence derives from a female donor with ovarian cancer. This rearrangement joins TRBV20-1 to TRBJ2-1; 15 bases map to TRBD2. The CDR3 DNA reads TGCAGTGCTGGACTAGCGGGAGGGCCGGCGAGTGAGCAGTTCTTC. Protein sequence: CSAGLAGGPASEQFF.